This entry is about one T cell receptor beta chain. Its target is not known. This sample was included in a study of T cell responses to AZD1222 COVID-19 vaccine. Overall study results and limits: Donor demographics were predominantly white British with a female majority; clonal diversity may be underestimated. Researchers took repertoire samples only after the peak T cell response had come.

Germline V CDR1 and CDR2: KGHSH, LQKENI. CDR3 length: 13 residues. Deletions cut 6 bases from V and 1 base from J, with 7 bases between. Profiled with immunoSEQ multiplex PCR; TCRdb holds only in-frame clones, not every one. The sample has about 270,000 clones, around 92% seen once. The TCR was taken from an adult who received the AZD1222 COVID-19 vaccine. The specimen was peripheral blood, collected 28 days after the second AZD1222 dose. This chain links TRBV18 with TRBJ1-3; D remains unclear. The CDR3 DNA follows: TGTGCCAGCTCCCTTCCATCTGGAAACACCATATATTTT. Translation: CASSLPSGNTIYF.